This T cell receptor (beta chain) is drawn from a study of glioma-infiltrating T cells. TCR alpha and beta CDR3 regions were amplified from RNA using iRepertoire nested multiplex PCR. From the multiplex PCR reads, TCRdb called clonotypes with MiXCR, one entry per CDR3 protein. The sample shows 150,000 or so distinct CDR3 sequences, 39% of them seen only once. The CDR3 covers 15 residues. V lost 8 bases, J lost 2 bases, and 18 bases lay in between. Sequencing used glioma tissue, nonneoplastic brain tissue, or PBMCs (not recorded which). The chain recombines TRBV12-3 or TRBV12-4 with TRBJ1-1, with TRBD1 as a possible D gene (6 bases). The sequence was obtained from a human donor with low-grade glioma or glioblastoma, undergoing nonglioma brain surgery, or in good health (not recorded which). The CDR3 DNA reads TGTGCCAGCCGGGGGGGCCTCGGCCTTAACACTGAAGCTTTCTTT. This codes for CASRGGLGLNTEAFF.